The following is a T cell receptor (beta chain) sequence with its context. At the DNA level, this CDR3 is encoded by other sequences in the same sample as well. Repertoires were generated with immunoSEQ multiplex PCR, while TCRdb's copy carries only in-frame clones and drops some. Of under 300,000 clones in the sample, 85% to 90% were seen once. This entry comes from a study of blood T cell repertoires in COVID-19. In the study overall: Researchers got acute and convalescent COVID-19 samples from the United States, Italy and Spain.

Germline loops: CDR1 SGHNT, CDR2 YENEEA. The length of the CDR3 is 15 residues. V was clipped by 6 bases and J by 4 bases; unmatched bases: 4. The specimen sequenced was peripheral blood. The V gene is TRBV11-3, the J gene TRBJ2-1, with 12 positions matching TRBD2. The sequence was obtained from a man aged 60-69 years with acute or convalescent COVID-19. The CDR3 loop reads CASSPGLAGYNEQFF. CDR3 DNA sequence: TGTGCCAGCAGTCCAGGACTAGCGGGATACAATGAGCAGTTCTTC.